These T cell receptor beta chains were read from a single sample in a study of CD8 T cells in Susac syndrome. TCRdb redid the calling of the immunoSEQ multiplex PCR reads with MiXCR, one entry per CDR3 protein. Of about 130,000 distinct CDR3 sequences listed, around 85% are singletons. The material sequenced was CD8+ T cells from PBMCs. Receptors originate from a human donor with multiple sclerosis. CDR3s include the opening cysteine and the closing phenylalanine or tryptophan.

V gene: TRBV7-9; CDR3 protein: CASSLGTGASVIGDTQYF
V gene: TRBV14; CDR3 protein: CASSHRTSGNTIYF
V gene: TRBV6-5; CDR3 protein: CASKFGPPSTDTQYF
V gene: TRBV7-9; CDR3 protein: CASSLGQGWETQYF
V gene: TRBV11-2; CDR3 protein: CASSKGEYGYTF
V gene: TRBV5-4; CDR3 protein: CASSLGSETQYF
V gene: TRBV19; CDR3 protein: CATVQGANGYTF
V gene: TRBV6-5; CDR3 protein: CASSYSTANTEAFF
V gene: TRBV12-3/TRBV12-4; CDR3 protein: CASSFGRPNTEAFF
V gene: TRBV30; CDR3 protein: CAWSVDRGREQYF
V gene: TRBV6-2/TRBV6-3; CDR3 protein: CASSPGADLYTGELFF
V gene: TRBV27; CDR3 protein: CASSLSRGPPRVEAFF
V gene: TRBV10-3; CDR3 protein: CAISESVASYEQYF
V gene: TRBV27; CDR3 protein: CASSLSSGPAGQPQHF
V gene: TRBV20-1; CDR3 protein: CSARIFGWATGAYEQYF
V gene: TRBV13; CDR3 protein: CASSRGDLKAFF
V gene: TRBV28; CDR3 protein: CASLRTVSGELFF
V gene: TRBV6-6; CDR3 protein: CASSATGTGAYNEQFF
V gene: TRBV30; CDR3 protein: CAWNGGSLVTEAFF
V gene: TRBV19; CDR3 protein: CSSSISELDGYTF
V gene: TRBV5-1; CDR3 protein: CASSWGTGDYEQYF
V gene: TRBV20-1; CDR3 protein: CSARERLAGQHEQFF
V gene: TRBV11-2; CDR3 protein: CASSLPHAQERGNEQFF
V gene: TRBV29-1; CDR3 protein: CSVPLGQGAYYGYTF
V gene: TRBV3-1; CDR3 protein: CASSQGASGSARNEQFF
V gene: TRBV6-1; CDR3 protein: CASSQDGGYSTDTQYF
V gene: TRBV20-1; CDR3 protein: CGARLRLAGFSTDTQYF
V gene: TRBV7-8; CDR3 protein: CASSLAFGGTDNEQFF
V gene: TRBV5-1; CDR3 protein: CATGQGGHYGYTF
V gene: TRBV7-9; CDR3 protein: CASSLDLWGENTEAFF
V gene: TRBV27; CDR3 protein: CASSPGRGTEAFF
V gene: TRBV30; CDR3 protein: CAWSVPYRVYEQYF
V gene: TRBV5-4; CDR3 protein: CASSPHGDEQFF
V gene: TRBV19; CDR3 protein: CASSFREFNQPQHF
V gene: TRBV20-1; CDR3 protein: CSARGTGGYGYTF
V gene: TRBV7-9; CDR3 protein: CASSPASEQFF
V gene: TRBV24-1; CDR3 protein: CATSDFTGEQFF
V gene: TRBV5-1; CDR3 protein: CASSLNPGDFGNEQFF
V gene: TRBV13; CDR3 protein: CASSSRSGGINEQFF
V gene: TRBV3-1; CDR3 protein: CASSPRDRNTGELFF
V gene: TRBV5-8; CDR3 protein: CASSLDTNSYNEQFF
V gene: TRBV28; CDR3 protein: CASSSYRGLGYEQNF
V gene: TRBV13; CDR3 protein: CASSSDRPVSEQYF
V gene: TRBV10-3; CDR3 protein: CAMGQGGDTEAFF
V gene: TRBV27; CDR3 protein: CASSFSGANAYEQYF
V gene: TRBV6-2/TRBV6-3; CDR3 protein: CASTPPAGVDEQFF
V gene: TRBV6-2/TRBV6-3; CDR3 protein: CASSYWTGFQPQHF
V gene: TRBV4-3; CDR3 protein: CASSQDQRVRAGEKLFF
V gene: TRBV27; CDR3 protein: CASSYQGQGADEQYF
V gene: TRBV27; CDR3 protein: CASSYGLAGHEQFF
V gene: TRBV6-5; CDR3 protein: CASRGAGQTEAFF
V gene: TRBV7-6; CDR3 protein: CASSLGTGVDGYTF
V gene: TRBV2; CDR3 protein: CASSGPRDSTYNEQFF
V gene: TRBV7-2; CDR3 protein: CASSARPWRGNQPQHF
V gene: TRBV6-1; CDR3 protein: CASSDRGNTGELFF
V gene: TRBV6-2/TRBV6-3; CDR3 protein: CASREDRAASYEQYF
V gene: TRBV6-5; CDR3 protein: CASSLTYPQLQGKGGYTF
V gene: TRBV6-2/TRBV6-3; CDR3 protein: CASSYTQGAQPEAFF
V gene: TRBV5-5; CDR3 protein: CASSFGTGSTEAFF